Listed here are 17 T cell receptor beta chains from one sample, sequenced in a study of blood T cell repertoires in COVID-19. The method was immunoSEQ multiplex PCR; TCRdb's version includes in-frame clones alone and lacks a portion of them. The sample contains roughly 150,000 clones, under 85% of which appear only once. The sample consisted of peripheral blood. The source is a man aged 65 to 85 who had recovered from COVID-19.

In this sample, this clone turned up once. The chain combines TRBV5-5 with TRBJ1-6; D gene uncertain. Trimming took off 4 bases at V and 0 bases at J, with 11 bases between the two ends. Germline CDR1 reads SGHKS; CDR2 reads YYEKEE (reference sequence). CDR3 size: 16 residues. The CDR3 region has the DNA TGTGCCAGCAGCCTCCTATATAGCTCCTATAATTCACCCCTCCACTTT. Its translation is CASSLLYSSYNSPLHF.

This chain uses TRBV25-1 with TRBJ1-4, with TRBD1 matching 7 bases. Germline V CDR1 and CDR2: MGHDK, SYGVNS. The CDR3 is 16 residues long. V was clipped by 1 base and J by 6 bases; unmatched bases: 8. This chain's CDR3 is CASSEFPTGADEKLFF. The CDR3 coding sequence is TGTGCCAGCAGTGAATTCCCCACAGGGGCGGATGAAAAACTGTTTTTT.

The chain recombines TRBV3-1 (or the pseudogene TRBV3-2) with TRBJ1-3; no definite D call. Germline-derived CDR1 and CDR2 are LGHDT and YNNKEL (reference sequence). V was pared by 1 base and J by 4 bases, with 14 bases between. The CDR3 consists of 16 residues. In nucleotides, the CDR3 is TGTGCCAGCAGCCAAGTCGCGTCGATACTAGGAAACACCATATATTTT. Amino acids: CASSQVASILGNTIYF.

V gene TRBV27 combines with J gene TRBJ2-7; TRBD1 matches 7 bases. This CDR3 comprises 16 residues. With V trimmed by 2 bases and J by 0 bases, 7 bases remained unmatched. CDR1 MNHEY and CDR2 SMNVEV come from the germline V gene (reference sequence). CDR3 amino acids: CASSLTGQSASYEQYF. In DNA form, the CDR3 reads TGTGCCAGCAGTTTAACGGGACAGAGTGCCTCCTACGAGCAGTACTTC.

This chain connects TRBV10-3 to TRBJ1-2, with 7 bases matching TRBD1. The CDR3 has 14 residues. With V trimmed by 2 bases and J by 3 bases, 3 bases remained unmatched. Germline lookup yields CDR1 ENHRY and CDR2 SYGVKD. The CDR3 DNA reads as TGTGCCATCAGTGAGCTCGACAGGGACTATGGCTACACCTTC. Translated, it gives CAISELDRDYGYTF.

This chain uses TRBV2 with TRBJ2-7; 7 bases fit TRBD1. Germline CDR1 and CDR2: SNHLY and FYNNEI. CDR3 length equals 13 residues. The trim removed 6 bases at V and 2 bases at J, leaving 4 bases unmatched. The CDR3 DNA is TGTGCCAGCAGACGGGACAGAACCTACGAGCAGTACTTC. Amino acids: CASRRDRTYEQYF.

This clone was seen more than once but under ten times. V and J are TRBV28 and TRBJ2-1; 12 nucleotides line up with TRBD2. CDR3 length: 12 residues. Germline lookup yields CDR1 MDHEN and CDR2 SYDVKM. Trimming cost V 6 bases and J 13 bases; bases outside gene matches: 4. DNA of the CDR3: TGTGCCAGCAGCTCCGGACTAGCGGGACAGTTCTTC. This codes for CASSSGLAGQFF.

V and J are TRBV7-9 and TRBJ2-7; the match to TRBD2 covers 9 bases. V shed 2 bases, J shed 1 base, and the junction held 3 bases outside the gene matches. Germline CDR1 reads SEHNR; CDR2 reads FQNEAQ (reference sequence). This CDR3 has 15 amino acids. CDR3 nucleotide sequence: TGTGCCAGCAGCTTACTCGCGGGAGGGTCCTACGAGCAGTACTTC. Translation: CASSLLAGGSYEQYF.

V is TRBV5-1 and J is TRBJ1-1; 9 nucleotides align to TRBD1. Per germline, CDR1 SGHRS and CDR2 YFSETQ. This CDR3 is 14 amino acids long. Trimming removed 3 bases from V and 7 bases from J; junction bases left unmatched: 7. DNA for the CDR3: TGCGCCAGCAGCTACTATACAGGGGGCGGTGAAGCTTTCTTT. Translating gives CASSYYTGGGEAFF. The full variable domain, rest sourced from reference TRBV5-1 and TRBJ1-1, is KAGVTQTPRYLIKTRGQQVTLSCSPISGHRSVSWYQQTPGQGLQFLFEYFSETQRNKGNFPGRFSGRQFSNSRSEMNVSTLELGDSALYLCASSYYTGGGEAFFGQGTRLTVV.

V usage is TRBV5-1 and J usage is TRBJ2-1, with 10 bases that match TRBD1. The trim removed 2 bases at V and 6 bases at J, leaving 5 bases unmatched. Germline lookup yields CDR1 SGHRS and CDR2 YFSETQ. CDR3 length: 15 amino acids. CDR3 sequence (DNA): TGCGCCAGCAGCTTCCGGGACAGGGGCAGCAATGAGCAGTTCTTC. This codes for CASSFRDRGSNEQFF.

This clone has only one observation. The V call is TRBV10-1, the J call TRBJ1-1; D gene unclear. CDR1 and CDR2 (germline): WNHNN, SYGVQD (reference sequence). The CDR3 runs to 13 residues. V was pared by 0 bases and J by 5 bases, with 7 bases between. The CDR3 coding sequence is TGCGCCAGCAGTGAGTCGGGAGGAACTGAAGCTTTCTTT. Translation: CASSESGGTEAFF.

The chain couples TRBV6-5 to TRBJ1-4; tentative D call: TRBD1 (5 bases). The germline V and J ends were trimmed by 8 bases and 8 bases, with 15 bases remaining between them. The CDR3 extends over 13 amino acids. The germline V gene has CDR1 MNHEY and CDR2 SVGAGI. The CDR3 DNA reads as TGTGCCAGCGCCAGGGACGGGAGGGAAAAACTGTTTTTT. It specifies CASARDGREKLFF.

CDR3 DNA sequence: TGCGCCAGCAGCTTACAGGGAACTGACGGAAACACCATATATTTT. It codes for CASSLQGTDGNTIYF. The rearrangement uses TRBV5-1 and TRBJ1-3; D might be TRBD1 (6 bases). V was shortened by 2 bases and J by 4 bases, with 13 bases between the two germline ends. Germline V gene sequence: CDR1 SGHRS, CDR2 YFSETQ. This CDR3 region has 15 residues.

In DNA form, the CDR3 reads TGTGCCAGCGGGGGGCCGGCGGGAGGGTTGATAAATACGCAGTATTTT. It specifies CASGGPAGGLINTQYF. This rearrangement joins TRBV28 to TRBJ2-3; 9 positions agree with TRBD2. The J segment lost 7 bases and the V segment lost 8 bases, leaving 16 bases of the junction unmatched. The CDR3 has 16 amino acids. Germline V lookup: CDR1 MDHEN, CDR2 SYDVKM.

The CDR3 is CATSRDRGDQPQHF. CDR3 DNA sequence: TGTGCCACCAGCAGAGACAGGGGGGATCAGCCCCAGCATTTT. The genes are TRBV15 and TRBJ1-5; 7 bases agree with TRBD1. Trimming at V came to 0 bases and at J to 5 bases, leaving 1 base not matched to a gene. This CDR3 has 14 residues. Germline loops: CDR1 LNHNV, CDR2 YYDKDF (reference sequence).

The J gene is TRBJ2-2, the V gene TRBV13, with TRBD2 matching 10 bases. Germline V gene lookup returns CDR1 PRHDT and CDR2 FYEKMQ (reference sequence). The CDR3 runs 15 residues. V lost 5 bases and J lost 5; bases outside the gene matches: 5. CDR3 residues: CASSPGLAATGELFF. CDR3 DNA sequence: TGTGCCAGCAGCCCCGGACTAGCGGCTACCGGGGAGCTGTTTTTT. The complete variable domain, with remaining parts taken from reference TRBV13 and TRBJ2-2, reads AAGVIQSPRHLIKEKRETATLKCYPIPRHDTVYWYQQGPGQDPQFLISFYEKMQSDKGSIPDRFSAQQFSDYHSELNMSSLELGDSALYFCASSPGLAATGELFFGEGSRLTVL.

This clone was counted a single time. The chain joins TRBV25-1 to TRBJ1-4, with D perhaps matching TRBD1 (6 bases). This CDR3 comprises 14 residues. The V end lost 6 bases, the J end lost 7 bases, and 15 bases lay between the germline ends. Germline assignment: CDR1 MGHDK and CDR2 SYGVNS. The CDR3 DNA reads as TGTGCCAGCAGCTGGGCAGGGGTTGGTGAAAAACTGTTTTTT. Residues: CASSWAGVGEKLFF.